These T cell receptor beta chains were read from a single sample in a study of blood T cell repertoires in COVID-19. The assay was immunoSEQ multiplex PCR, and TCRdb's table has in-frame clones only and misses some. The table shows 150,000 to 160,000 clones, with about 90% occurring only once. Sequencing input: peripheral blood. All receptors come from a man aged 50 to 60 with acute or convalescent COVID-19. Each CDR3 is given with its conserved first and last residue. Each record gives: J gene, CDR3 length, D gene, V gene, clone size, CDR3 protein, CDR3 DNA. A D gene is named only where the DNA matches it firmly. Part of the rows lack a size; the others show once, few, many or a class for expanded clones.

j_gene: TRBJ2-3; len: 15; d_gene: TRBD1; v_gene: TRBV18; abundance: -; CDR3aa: CASSPGQGARDTQYF; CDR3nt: TGTGCCAGCTCACCGGGACAGGGGGCTAGAGATACGCAGTATTTT
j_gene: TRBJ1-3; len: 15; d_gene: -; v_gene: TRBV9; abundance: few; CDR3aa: CASSVSGVPGNTIYF; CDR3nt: TGTGCCAGCAGCGTATCAGGGGTGCCTGGAAACACCATATATTTT
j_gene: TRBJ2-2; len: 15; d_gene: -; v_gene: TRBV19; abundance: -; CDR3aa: CASSIQGSNTGELFF; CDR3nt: TGTGCCAGTAGTATACAGGGCTCGAACACCGGGGAGCTGTTTTTT
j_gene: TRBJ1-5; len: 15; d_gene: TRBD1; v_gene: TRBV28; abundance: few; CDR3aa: CATRNRGPSNQPQHF; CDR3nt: TGTGCCACCCGAAACAGGGGGCCCTCCAATCAGCCCCAGCATTTT
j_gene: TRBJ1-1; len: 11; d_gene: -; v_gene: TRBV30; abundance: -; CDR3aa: CAGGTWAEAFF; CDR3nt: TGTGCCGGGGGGACCTGGGCAGAAGCTTTCTTT
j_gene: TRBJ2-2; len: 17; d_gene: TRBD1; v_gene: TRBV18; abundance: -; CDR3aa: CASSPQAGGFNTGELFF; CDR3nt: TGTGCCAGCTCACCACAGGCAGGGGGCTTTAACACCGGGGAGCTGTTTTTT
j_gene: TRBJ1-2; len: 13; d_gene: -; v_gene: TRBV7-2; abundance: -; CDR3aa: CASSQAGAYGYTF; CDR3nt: TGTGCCAGCAGCCAAGCGGGGGCCTATGGCTACACCTTC
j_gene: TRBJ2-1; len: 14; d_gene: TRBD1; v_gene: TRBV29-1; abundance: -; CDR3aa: CSGRYRGPHNEQFF; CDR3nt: TGCAGCGGTCGATACAGGGGGCCACACAATGAGCAGTTCTTC
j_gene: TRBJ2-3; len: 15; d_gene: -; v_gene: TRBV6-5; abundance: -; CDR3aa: CASSFPGLPTDTQYF; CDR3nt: TGTGCCAGCTCCTTCCCGGGACTTCCAACAGATACGCAGTATTTT
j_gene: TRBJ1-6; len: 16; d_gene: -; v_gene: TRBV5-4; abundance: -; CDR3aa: CASSLGRGYGNSPLHF; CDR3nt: TGTGCCAGCAGCTTGGGCAGGGGTTACGGAAATTCACCCCTCCACTTT
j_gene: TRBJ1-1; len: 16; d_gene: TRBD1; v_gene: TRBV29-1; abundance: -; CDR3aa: CSVVPFRGATDTEAFF; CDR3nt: TGCAGCGTTGTCCCCTTCAGGGGGGCTACGGACACTGAAGCTTTCTTT
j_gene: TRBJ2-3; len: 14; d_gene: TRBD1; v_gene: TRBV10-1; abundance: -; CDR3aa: CASSAGQGADTQYF; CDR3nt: TGCGCCAGCAGTGCGGGACAGGGGGCAGATACGCAGTATTTT
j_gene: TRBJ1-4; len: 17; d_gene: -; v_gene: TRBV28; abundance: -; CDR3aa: CASSRGRGLRTNEKLFF; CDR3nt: TGTGCCAGCAGCCGCGGTCGCGGATTGCGGACTAATGAAAAACTGTTTTTT
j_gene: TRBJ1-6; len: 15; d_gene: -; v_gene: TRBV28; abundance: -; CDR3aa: CASSFSLGRNSPLHF; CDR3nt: TGTGCCAGCAGTTTCTCCCTGGGGCGAAATTCACCCCTCCACTTT
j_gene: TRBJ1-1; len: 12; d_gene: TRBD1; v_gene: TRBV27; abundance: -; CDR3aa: CASSSTGEEAFF; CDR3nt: TGTGCCAGCAGTTCGACAGGGGAAGAAGCTTTCTTT
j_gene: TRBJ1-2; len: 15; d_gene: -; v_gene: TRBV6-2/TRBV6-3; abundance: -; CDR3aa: CASSYSNGFNYGYTF; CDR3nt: TGTGCCAGCAGTTACTCTAACGGTTTTAACTATGGCTACACCTTC
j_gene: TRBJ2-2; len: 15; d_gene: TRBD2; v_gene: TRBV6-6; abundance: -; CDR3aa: CASRVAGLNTGELFF; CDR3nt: TGTGCCAGCAGGGTAGCGGGATTGAACACCGGGGAGCTGTTTTTT
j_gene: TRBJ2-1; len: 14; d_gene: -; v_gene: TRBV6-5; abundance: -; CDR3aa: CASSYSRGDNEQFF; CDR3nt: TGTGCCAGCAGTTACTCGCGAGGTGACAATGAGCAGTTCTTC
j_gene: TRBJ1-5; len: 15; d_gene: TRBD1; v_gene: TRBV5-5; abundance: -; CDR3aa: CASREQGAGNQPQHF; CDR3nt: TGTGCCAGCAGGGAACAGGGGGCGGGCAATCAGCCCCAGCATTTT
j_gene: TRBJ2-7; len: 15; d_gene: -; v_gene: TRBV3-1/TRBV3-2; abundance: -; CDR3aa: CASSPSNGGPGEQYF; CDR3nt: TGTGCCAGCAGCCCAAGCAACGGAGGGCCAGGCGAGCAGTACTTC
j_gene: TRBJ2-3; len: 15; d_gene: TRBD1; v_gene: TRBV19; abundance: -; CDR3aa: CASSLRQGIADTQYF; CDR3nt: TGTGCCAGTAGTCTACGACAGGGTATCGCAGATACGCAGTATTTT
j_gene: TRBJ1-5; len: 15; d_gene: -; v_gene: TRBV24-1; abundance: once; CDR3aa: CATSGTTAGNQPQHF; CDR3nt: TGTGCCACCAGTGGAACGACAGCAGGCAATCAGCCCCAGCATTTT
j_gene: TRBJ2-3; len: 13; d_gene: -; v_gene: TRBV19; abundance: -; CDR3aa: CASSLGRSDTQYF; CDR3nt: TGTGCCAGTAGTCTGGGCCGGTCAGATACGCAGTATTTT
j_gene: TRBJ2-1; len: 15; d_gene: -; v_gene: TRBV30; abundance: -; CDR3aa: CAWSVPPGRYNEQFF; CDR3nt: TGTGCCTGGAGTGTACCACCCGGGAGATACAATGAGCAGTTCTTC
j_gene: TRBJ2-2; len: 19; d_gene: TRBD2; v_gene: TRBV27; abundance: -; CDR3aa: CASSLGTSGDEGNTGELFF; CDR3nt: TGTGCCAGCAGTTTAGGGACTAGCGGAGACGAGGGTAACACCGGGGAGCTGTTTTTT
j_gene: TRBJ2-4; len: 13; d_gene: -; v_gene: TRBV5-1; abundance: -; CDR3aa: CASSLDGKNIQYF; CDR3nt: TGCGCCAGCAGCTTGGACGGCAAAAACATTCAGTACTTC